One and the same sample provided the 10 T cell receptor beta chains below, sequenced in a study of blood T cell repertoires in COVID-19. The assay was immunoSEQ multiplex PCR, and TCRdb's table has in-frame clones only and misses some. The top ten clones hold 11% to 15% of a sample with 50,000 or so clones, just over 85% of them seen once. The sample comprised peripheral blood. These receptor sequences come from a man between 65 and 85 years old with acute or convalescent COVID-19.

J is TRBJ2-7 and V is TRBV7-9, with TRBD1 matching over 8 bases. Germline V gene sequence: CDR1 SEHNR, CDR2 FQNEAQ (reference sequence). V lost 1 base, J lost 2 bases, and 4 bases stayed unmatched. There are 15 residues in the CDR3. CDR3 in amino acids: CASSLGVQGAYEQYV. CDR3 bases: TGTGCCAGCAGCTTAGGTGTACAGGGGGCCTACGAGCAGTACGTC.

V is TRBV4-3 and J is TRBJ1-2, with D maybe TRBD1 (6 bases). The CDR3 totals 15 residues. Germline CDR1 and CDR2: LGHNA and YSLEER. V shed 4 bases and J shed 6 bases, with 18 bases lying between them. The CDR3 nucleotides are TGCGCCAGCAGCCTTCGGACAGCCTCTCGGGATGGCTACACCTTC. Translating it yields CASSLRTASRDGYTF.

The chain has TRBV7-2 and TRBJ1-5; 9 bases line up with TRBD1. The germline CDR1 and CDR2 sequences are SGHTA and FQGNSA. The CDR3 extends over 14 amino acids. V dropped 4 bases and J dropped 2; count of bases not matched to a gene: 0. CDR3 bases: TGTGCCAGCAGCTGGACAGGGGGCAATCAGCCCCAGCATTTT. Translated, it gives CASSWTGGNQPQHF.

In this sample, this clone turned up a few times. The CDR3 nucleotides are TGCAGCGTCCACAGGGGGCAGGGCACTGAAGCTTTCTTT. It is translated as CSVHRGQGTEAFF. V is TRBV29-1 and J is TRBJ1-1; 9 bases align to TRBD1. The CDR3 spans 13 residues. V shed 6 bases and J 4 bases; nucleotides not matched to a gene: 6. CDR1 and CDR2 (germline): SQVTM, ANQGSEA.

The J gene is TRBJ2-1, the V gene TRBV3-1 (or the pseudogene TRBV3-2); 7 bases map to TRBD1. CDR3 length equals 15 residues. CDR1 LGHDT and CDR2 YNNKEL come from the germline V gene (reference sequence). The V gene end was trimmed by 7 bases and the J gene end by 2 bases; junction bases not matched to a gene: 8. The DNA of the CDR3 is TGTGCCAGCAAATATTCAGGGGGAACCTACAATGAGCAGTTCTTC. Protein: CASKYSGGTYNEQFF.

This chain connects TRBV7-2 to TRBJ2-7; unclear D gene. The CDR3 sequence is 14 residues long. Germline V gene sequence: CDR1 SGHTA, CDR2 FQGNSA. The germline V and J ends were trimmed by 6 bases and 1 base, with 13 bases remaining between them. CDR3 loop: CASSPGLRSYEQYF. The CDR3 coding sequence is TGTGCCAGCAGTCCGGGTCTTCGATCCTACGAGCAGTACTTC.

V is TRBV6-6 and J is TRBJ1-2; 7 bases fit TRBD1. V dropped 5 bases and J dropped 3; count of bases not matched to a gene: 6. This CDR3 is built from 14 residues. Germline CDR1 MNHNY, CDR2 SVGAGI (reference sequence). The CDR3 loop reads CASSRDSGYYGYTF. The DNA for the CDR3 is TGTGCCAGCAGTCGGGACAGCGGATACTATGGCTACACCTTC.

The genes are TRBV6-4 and TRBJ2-3, with 8 bases aligning to TRBD1. J lost 1 base, V lost 5 bases, and 5 bases had no gene match. There are 15 residues in the CDR3. Germline values: CDR1 MRHNA, CDR2 SNTAGT. This CDR3 is CASSYRGSGTDTQYF. The CDR3 coding sequence is TGTGCCAGCAGTTACAGGGGGAGCGGCACAGATACGCAGTATTTT.

The chain uses TRBV27 and TRBJ2-7; possibly TRBD1 for D (6 bases). Germline values: CDR1 MNHEY, CDR2 SMNVEV (reference sequence). This CDR3 contains 13 residues. Trimming left V 6 bases short and J 0 bases short, with 9 bases between. This CDR3 is CASRKTGSYEQYV. The CDR3 region has the DNA TGTGCCAGCAGGAAGACAGGCTCCTACGAGCAGTACGTC.

This clone was counted a few times. The chain recombines TRBV7-6 with TRBJ2-7; perhaps TRBD2 as D (5 bases). Between the trimmed V and J ends, which lost 3 bases and 3 bases, there was a span of 9 bases. Per the germline V gene, CDR1 is SGHVS and CDR2 is FNYEAQ. The CDR3 spans 13 residues. CDR3 sequence reads: CASSFSSNYEQYF. CDR3 bases: TGTGCCAGCAGCTTCTCTAGCAACTACGAGCAGTACTTC.